This TCR beta chain came from a study of cytomegalovirus exposure and HLA in healthy donors (dated by TCRdb to about 2017). Study-level background: An earlier analysis of approximately 590 of the donors reported roughly 270 Gb of sequence data and roughly 100 million unique TCR beta sequences from about 180 million T cells. In addition to the first cohort of roughly 670 subjects, a separate validation cohort of approximately 110 different subjects was used. To predict cytomegalovirus infection status, the study combined high-throughput TCR immunosequencing, statistical association of individual TCRs with disease status, and machine learning. The aim of the study was to test whether cataloging public T cell receptors could identify signatures of past pathogen exposure. Typing coverage varied by locus: roughly 629-630 donors for A, B, C, DRB1 and DQB1; 522 for DQA1; about 590 for DPA1; fewer than 480 for DPB1. Every discovery cohort repertoire had been produced on one sequencing platform. The study used immunosequencing to profile the T cell repertoires of around 600 subjects and linked those repertoires to cytomegalovirus serostatus. An earlier analysis of around 540 of the donors applied high-throughput TCR beta sequencing to assess whether each TCR beta V gene segment acted as functional or pseudogenic. The later analysis used no new phenotypic data to find candidate immune exposures, relying instead on TCR beta sequences and their occurrence across donors. In a later analysis, previously published TCR beta repertoires from about 670 donors were re-analyzed and high-resolution HLA genotyping was added so that TCR occurrence patterns could be studied. On average, around 230,000 unique TCR beta nucleotide sequences were sequenced per donor among about 400 genotyped donors of the cohort, with approximately 18% of those sequences being non-productive. HLA typing covered class I and class II loci at four-digit resolution. Genome-wide SNP genotypes for about 55% of the roughly 670 donors were used in a later genetic analysis, which treated that subset as a discovery cohort. Of the 300 to 500 genotyped donors, more than 75% were placed in the genetic ancestry cluster associated with self-reported Caucasian donors. Approximately 310 gigabases of sequencing data and 91 million or so unique TCR sequences made up an early release that covered under 750 HLA-typed donors. Four or five DR-DQ haplotypes were handled as single units for association and clustering, since linkage in the cohort was strong. Donor age, sex, ethnicity and CMV serostatus were compiled together with the repertoire data. The investigation overall reported the following: Some IMGT-functional V segments, including TRBV6-2 and TRBV6-3, could not be distinguished by the 87-base-pair reads and were therefore excluded. Because HLA typing was missing for some donors at each locus, association tests included only the typed subset. A group of highly shared sequence variants was considered likely to be a technical artifact of the sequencing pipeline. In vitro tests confirmed that a few of the cytomegalovirus-associated TCR beta chains recognize cytomegalovirus antigens. Correlated functional status among segregating V segments might be attributable to linkage disequilibrium, but an unknown experimental factor could not be ruled out. In an earlier analysis of some 550 of the donors, most TCR beta V segments were observed in productive rearrangements about 87% or about 30% of the time, broadly matching IMGT annotations. In a later analysis, TCR association rates were found to vary across HLA loci, with the most associated TCRs seen for DRB1 alleles and the fewest for HLA-C alleles. A later genetic analysis associated a missense DCLRE1C variant with V-gene and J-gene trimming of TCR beta chains, and an independent cohort replicated the association. This cohort had only TCR beta chains sequenced, and the lack of alpha or paired-chain data limited which features could be detected. A further reported finding was that TCR beta sequences accurately predicted the HLA-A and HLA-B alleles for most subjects in the first cohort. In both the original and validation cohorts, the classifier was reported to diagnose cytomegalovirus status with high specificity and sensitivity. CMV serostatus was the only immune exposure information available for the cohort. Because counts were too low, some 17 rarely observed V segments, including chromosome 9 orphons, were left out of the earlier analysis of about 500 of the donors. Several of the top co-occurrence clusters appeared to be linked to parvovirus B19, influenza, CMV and Epstein-Barr virus, according to a later analysis. It was suggested by the authors that the approach could potentially be generalized to other disease states and immunological phenotypes. In a later analysis, most CMV-associated TCR beta chains were found to appear HLA-restricted, with HLA associations seemingly driven largely by CMV exposure. A later analysis associated about 17,000 TCR beta sequences with specific HLA alleles at a false discovery rate of 0.05. In the study, 150 to 200 TCR beta chains were listed as associated with cytomegalovirus. Most TCR sequences were seen in very few donors, while some public TCRs were found in many individuals. Compared with the roughly 700-donor mean, donors in an Asian-associated ancestry cluster had fewer N-insertions in productive TCRs, according to a later genetic analysis. A later analysis found that HLA-associated TCR beta chains were more clonally expanded and had lower generation probabilities than equally common non-associated chains. Strong co-occurrence of HLA alleles, especially DR and DQ, made assigning TCR associations to individual alleles difficult. Presence/absence analyses assumed roughly uniform sequencing depth across donors, an assumption that may not hold.

V and J lose 1 base and 4 bases, and a span of 13 bases separates them. Inclusive of the bounding cysteine and phenylalanine, the CDR3 is 15 residues long. Only the CDR3 DNA is retained, 45 bases long and in frame from the first base. CDR1 and CDR2 are read off the germline V gene as SGHVS and FNYEAQ. In total, approximately 610 healthy bone marrow donors made up the cohort. At the time of sampling, every cohort member was nominally healthy, though immune exposures that went unrecorded were likely present. The donor was CMV seronegative and was included in the group of about 400 seronegative cohort members. Every donor gave a peripheral blood sample, and the peripheral blood mononuclear cells from that sample were used for TCR beta sequencing. Genomic DNA extraction from the blood cell samples was performed with the Qiagen DNeasy Blood Extraction Kit. To note about this clone: Its antigen target is currently unknown. One base away there is no much larger clone; base qualities are not given.

Library preparation employed the immunoSEQ multiplex PCR assay. The multiplex PCR relied on a mix of 60 forward primers for TCR Vbeta segments and 13 reverse primers for TCR Jbeta segments. The CDR3 region of rearranged TCR beta genes was amplified from genomic DNA with a multiplex PCR assay. Amplified TCR beta libraries were sequenced as 87-base-pair reads on the Illumina HiSeq System. In the source study's methods: A later analysis tallied 75 million to 95 million unique TCR beta chains across the 666 repertoires, and approximately 12 million of those chains were shared by two or more donors. Raw reads were error-corrected and collapsed into unique sequences with a nearest-neighbor algorithm that merged closely related sequences to remove PCR and sequencing errors. Alignment of CDR3 sequences to IMGT reference sequences was used to assign V, D and J gene segments. For a sequence to be retained, at least a six-nucleotide match to both a V gene segment and a J gene segment was required. Rearrangements were classified as productive when the CDR3 lacked stop codons and remained in frame with V and J, and all other rearrangements were classified as non-productive. Following IMGT convention, CDR3 was defined as the stretch from the second conserved V-encoded cysteine up to the conserved J-encoded phenylalanine. In an earlier analysis of more than 550 of the donors, sequences lacking an unambiguous match to a single V gene segment were excluded. An earlier analysis of a few hundred of the donors called V segments functional above 56.7% productive rearrangements and segregating when the between-donor standard deviation exceeded 5%. To diagnose cytomegalovirus status from the catalog of TCR beta chain sequences, a statistical classification framework was built. A later analysis assigned V and J genes by comparing TCR nucleotide sequences with IMGT/GENE-DB human TR gene sequences. Using the TCRdist pipeline, a later analysis assigned CDR3 sequences along with most-parsimonious VDJ recombination scenarios. In a later analysis, each TCR beta chain was defined by its CDR3 amino acid sequence together with its V-gene family, and reads lacking a unique V-gene family were excluded. In a later analysis, a few hundred highly shared, low-generation-probability nucleotide sequences were removed to address suspected cross-contamination and a sequencing artifact. In a later analysis, a clonal expansion index was calculated for each public chain from normalized within-repertoire ranks of inferred template counts. A later analysis computed generation probabilities with a VDJ recombination model fitted to out-of-frame rearrangements, and checked the results against IGoR. A later analysis scored TCR-TCR, TCR-HLA and TCR-CMV co-occurrence with hypergeometric tests, applying a repertoire-size bias correction to TCR pairs. In a later analysis, false discovery rates were estimated by permuting HLA or CMV assignments 20 times. In a later analysis, co-occurring TCRs were grouped using DBSCAN, and TCRdist sequence similarity was added for clustering within HLA-allele-positive subsets. Co-occurrence clustering excluded repertoires with fewer than 30,000 or more than 120,000 public chains, plus five with anomalous nucleotide sharing. The clones in this table, taken by TCRdb from immuneACCESS, are in-frame only. Not every clone is retained; where verified, under half of the shortfall comes from an unresolved V gene, and the cause of the rest is unknown. D and trimming come from the DNA, and the V and J calls and clone size come from that table. In all, the sample holds about 140,000 clones, and roughly 80% of those were seen once. The ten largest clones add up to approximately 1% of the sample.

Sequencing input: PBMCs. This chain is built from TRBV7-6 and TRBJ1-2; perhaps TRBD1 is the D gene, with 5 bases matching. This clonotype originated in a man younger than 35 in good health and CMV-seronegative. The nucleotides read TGTGCCAGCAGCTTAGGTTGTCAGGGTGTCTATGGCTACACCTTC. Translated, this gives CASSLGCQGVYGYTF.